Listed here are 18 T cell receptor beta chains from one sample, sequenced in a study of T cells in Graves' hyperthyroidism and ophthalmopathy. The source material, RNA transcripts, was used to amplify TCR beta CDR3 regions. An initial round of RT-PCR targeting the TCR CDR3 relied on the HTBI primer set. MiXCR, applied by TCRdb to the multiplex PCR reads, yields one record per CDR3 protein. The sample has around 300,000 distinct CDR3 sequences, roughly 13% seen once. Sample: blood. Source of these receptors: a woman aged 35 to 49 with Graves' hyperthyroidism.

Ten or more counts support this clonotype. A read error may produce the germline difference seen at one junction end. This chain uses TRBV7-7 with TRBJ2-1; D may match TRBD1 or TRBD2 (5 bases each). Germline loops: CDR1 SSHAT, CDR2 FNYEAQ (reference sequence). This CDR3 is 15 amino acids long. DNA of the CDR3: TGTGCTAGCAGCCTTGACGCTGGGGGTTACAATGAGCAGTTCTTC. Its protein is CASSLDAGGYNEQFF.

This clonotype appeared many times. The CDR3 loop is CASSEEGGSGEKLFF. The CDR3 DNA follows: TGTGCCAGCAGTGAAGAAGGGGGCTCAGGTGAAAAACTGTTTTTT. This chain joins TRBV2 and TRBJ1-4; 7 bases fit TRBD1. The CDR3 has 15 amino acids. Germline loops: CDR1 SNHLY, CDR2 FYNNEI. V lost 1 base, J lost 7 bases, and 6 bases stayed unmatched. The whole variable domain, filled in from reference TRBV2 and TRBJ1-4, reads EPEVTQTPSHQVTQMGQEVILRCVPISNHLYFYWYRQILGQKVEFLVSFYNNEISEKSEIFDDQFSVERPDGSNFTLKIRSTKLEDSAMYFCASSEEGGSGEKLFFGSGTQLSVL.

The chain carries TRBV7-2 and TRBJ1-2; 8 bases match TRBD1. The CDR3 covers 16 residues. V was pared by 5 bases and J by 3 bases, with 11 bases of the junction left unmatched. Looked up from germline, CDR1 is SGHTA and CDR2 is FQGNSA. DNA of the CDR3: TGTGCCAGCAGCATTCAGCCCGGACAGGGTCACTATGGCTACACCTTC. Residues: CASSIQPGQGHYGYTF. Looking up the rest from reference TRBV7-2 and TRBJ1-2 gives the full variable domain: GAGVSQSPSNKVTEKGKDVELRCDPISGHTALYWYRQSLGQGLEFLIYFQGNSAPDKSGLPSDRFSAERTGGSVSTLTIQRTQQEDSAVYLCASSIQPGQGHYGYTFGSGTRLTVV.

This clonotype was counted a few times. The chain employs TRBV7-3 and TRBJ2-2; the match to TRBD2 covers 15 bases. Germline CDR1 reads SGHTA; CDR2 reads FQGTGA. CDR3 length equals 16 residues. The V and J ends lost 5 bases and 6 bases, in that order; junction bases with no gene match: 4. The CDR3 nucleotides read TGTGCCAGCAGCCTTGGACTAGCGGGAGGGCCCGGGGAGCTGTTTTTT. It specifies CASSLGLAGGPGELFF.

In this sample, this clonotype turned up many times. The rearrangement uses TRBV28 and TRBJ2-1; D perhaps matches TRBD2 (5 bases). The germline CDR1 and CDR2 sequences are MDHEN and SYDVKM. The CDR3 runs 12 residues. V was shortened by 2 bases and J by 8 bases, with 7 bases between the two germline ends. For the CDR3, the DNA is TGTGCCAGCAGTTTACTGCGGGATGAGCAGTTCTTC. Its translation is CASSLLRDEQFF.

This clonotype was seen only a few times. The CDR3 does not end in the conserved phenylalanine or tryptophan, so this is likely a read error. V gene TRBV6-1 combines with J gene TRBJ1-2; D ambiguous. The CDR3 sequence is 12 residues long. CDR1 and CDR2 from the germline V gene are MNHNS and SASEGT. V shed 3 bases and J shed 5 bases, with 7 bases lying between them. CDR3 DNA: TGTGCCAGCAGTGACTCGGGTTATGGCTACACCCTC. Residues: CASSDSGYGYTL.

This clonotype has at least ten counts. The V call is TRBV28, the J call TRBJ2-1; 9 nucleotides line up with TRBD1. Germline CDR1 is MDHEN and CDR2 is SYDVKM. This CDR3 has 17 amino acids. The J segment lost 1 base and the V segment lost 2 bases, leaving 6 bases of the junction unmatched. CDR3 DNA: TGTGCCAGCAGTTTACCCCTGACAGGGGGTTCCTACAATGAGCAGTTCTTC. This codes for CASSLPLTGGSYNEQFF.

The chain has TRBV18 and TRBJ2-1, with 7 positions matching TRBD1. V gave up 3 bases and J gave up 2 bases; unmatched junction bases: 7. Germline CDR1 KGHSH, CDR2 LQKENI. The CDR3 is made up of 16 amino acids. Written as DNA, the CDR3 is TGTGCCAGCTCACCCTCCGGGACAGCACCCTACAATGAGCAGTTCTTC. Translated: CASSPSGTAPYNEQFF. Together with reference TRBV18 and TRBJ2-1, the CDR3 gives the full variable domain: NAGVMQNPRHLVRRRGQEARLRCSPMKGHSHVYWYRQLPEEGLKFMVYLQKENIIDESGMPKERFSAEFPKEGPSILRIQQVVRGDSAAYFCASSPSGTAPYNEQFFGPGTRLTVL.

In its sample, this clonotype was seen many times. The genes are TRBV4-1 and TRBJ1-1; possible D gene TRBD1, 6 bases. The germline CDR1 and CDR2 sequences are MGHRA and YSYEKL. This CDR3 is built from 15 residues. Trimming took off 2 bases at V and 1 base at J, with 11 bases between the two ends. The DNA of the CDR3 is TGCGCCAGCAGCCAACCAGGGGTGCGGAACACTGAAGCTTTCTTT. Protein product: CASSQPGVRNTEAFF.

This clonotype was seen repeatedly, ten times or more. The chain recombines TRBV20-1 with TRBJ2-7, with D tentatively TRBD1 (5 bases). Germline V lookup: CDR1 DFQATT, CDR2 SNEGSKA (reference sequence). There are 14 residues in the CDR3. V was trimmed by 6 bases and J by 3 bases, leaving 18 bases between them. Written as DNA, the CDR3 is TGCAGTGCCACCTCGGTGGGGCATCGCTACGAGCAGTACTTC. Its protein product is CSATSVGHRYEQYF.

This clonotype has at least ten counts. V usage is TRBV27 and J usage is TRBJ1-1, with no clear D. Germline V gene lookup returns CDR1 MNHEY and CDR2 SMNVEV (reference sequence). Trimming left V 4 bases short and J 4 bases short, with 16 bases between. This CDR3 spans 15 amino acids. The CDR3 bases are TGTGCCAGCAGTTCGCGGACTGAAGGACGCACTGAAGCTTTCTTT. This translates into CASSSRTEGRTEAFF.

This clonotype came up many times. The chain has TRBV30 and TRBJ1-5, with 7 bases that match TRBD1. With 5 bases clipped from V and 9 bases from J, the junction kept 10 bases outside the gene matches. Per germline, CDR1 GTSNPN and CDR2 SVGIG (reference sequence). The CDR3 has 13 amino acids. This CDR3 is CAWANRGKGPQHF. The CDR3, as DNA: TGTGCCTGGGCTAACAGGGGAAAGGGGCCCCAGCATTTT. The complete variable domain, with remaining parts taken from reference TRBV30 and TRBJ1-5, reads SQTIHQWPATLVQPVGSPLSLECTVEGTSNPNLYWYRQAAGRGLQLLFYSVGIGQISSEVPQNLSASRPQDRQFILSSKKLLLSDSGFYLCAWANRGKGPQHFGDGTRLSIL.

The table lists this clonotype with many counts. J is TRBJ2-3 and V is TRBV20-1; TRBD2 matches 7 bases. Germline V gene sequence: CDR1 DFQATT, CDR2 SNEGSKA (reference sequence). V was clipped by 5 bases and J by 4 bases; unmatched bases: 9. This CDR3 region has 14 residues. The CDR3 region has the DNA TGCAGTGCTGCGAGCGGGACGACCTCAGATACGCAGTATTTT. Translated: CSAASGTTSDTQYF.

J is TRBJ2-5 and V is TRBV20-1; D may match TRBD1 or TRBD2 (5 bases each). Trimming removed 5 bases at V and 2 bases at J, with 12 bases between. The germline V gene has CDR1 DFQATT and CDR2 SNEGSKA (reference sequence). The CDR3 loop spans 13 amino acids. CDR3 in amino acids: CSAPGQTQETQYF. CDR3 coding DNA: TGCAGTGCTCCGGGGCAGACACAAGAGACCCAGTACTTC.

The sample holds many counts of this clonotype. J is TRBJ2-3 and V is TRBV7-9; 9 bases fit TRBD1. CDR3 size: 16 residues. CDR1 is SEHNR, CDR2 FQNEAQ, per germline (reference sequence). V was pared by 3 bases and J by 1 base, with 5 bases of the junction left unmatched. CDR3: CASSFRTGARTDTQYF. The CDR3 nucleotides are TGTGCCAGCAGCTTCCGGACAGGGGCCCGCACAGATACGCAGTATTTT.

The V call is TRBV20-1, the J call TRBJ1-2; D not certain. The CDR3 is 16 residues long. The germline CDR1 and CDR2 sequences are DFQATT and SNEGSKA (reference sequence). V was pared by 0 bases and J by 0 bases, with 14 bases between. In DNA, the CDR3 is TGCAGTGCTAGAGATTTGGCAGGCGGTACTAACTATGGCTACACCTTC. Protein product: CSARDLAGGTNYGYTF.

As to this clonotype: This may be a read error: a much more frequent sequence differs by one nucleotide. The rearrangement uses TRBV20-1 and TRBJ1-1; D not certain. Trimming left V 1 base short and J 2 bases short, with 8 bases between. This CDR3 comprises 13 residues. CDR1 and CDR2 from the germline V gene are DFQATT and SNEGSKA (reference sequence). CDR3 region: CSARAISNTEAFF. In nucleotides, the CDR3 is TGCAGTGCTAGAGCTATTTCCAACACTGAAGCTTTCTTT.

This clonotype came up many times. J is TRBJ2-1 and V is TRBV30; D remains unclear. Looked up from germline, CDR1 is GTSNPN and CDR2 is SVGIG (reference sequence). The CDR3 is 12 residues long. Trimming took 2 bases from V and 13 from J, leaving 15 bases between them. CDR3 bases: TGTGCCTGGAGTTCAAAGCACGGAACTCAGTTCTTC. It translates to CAWSSKHGTQFF.